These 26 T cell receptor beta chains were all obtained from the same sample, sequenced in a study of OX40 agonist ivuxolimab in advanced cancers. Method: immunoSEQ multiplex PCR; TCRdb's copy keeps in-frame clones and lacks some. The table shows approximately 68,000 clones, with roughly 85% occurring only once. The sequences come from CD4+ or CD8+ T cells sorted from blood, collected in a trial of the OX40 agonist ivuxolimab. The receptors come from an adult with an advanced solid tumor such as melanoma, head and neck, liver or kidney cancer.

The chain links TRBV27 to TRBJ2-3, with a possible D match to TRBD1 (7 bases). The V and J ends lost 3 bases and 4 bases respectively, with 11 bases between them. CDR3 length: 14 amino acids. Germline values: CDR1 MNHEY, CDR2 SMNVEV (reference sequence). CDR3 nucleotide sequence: TGTGCCAGCAGTTTCGGCAGGGGGGCAGATACGCAGTATTTT. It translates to CASSFGRGADTQYF.

CDR3 bases: TGTGCCAGCAGTTTAAGGGCGGGAGGCCTTGAGACCCAGTACTTC. Its translation: CASSLRAGGLETQYF. The chain carries TRBV28 and TRBJ2-5; 8 bases map to TRBD2. V lost 2 bases and J lost 5; bases outside the gene matches: 7. The CDR3 contains 15 residues. In germline, CDR1 is MDHEN, CDR2 SYDVKM.

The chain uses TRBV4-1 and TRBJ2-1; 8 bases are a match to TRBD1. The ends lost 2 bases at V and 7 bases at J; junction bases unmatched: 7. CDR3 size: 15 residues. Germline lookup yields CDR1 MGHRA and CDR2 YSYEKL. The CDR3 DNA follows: TGCGCCAGCAGCCAATTGGACAGGGATTCTAATGAGCAGTTCTTC. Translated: CASSQLDRDSNEQFF.

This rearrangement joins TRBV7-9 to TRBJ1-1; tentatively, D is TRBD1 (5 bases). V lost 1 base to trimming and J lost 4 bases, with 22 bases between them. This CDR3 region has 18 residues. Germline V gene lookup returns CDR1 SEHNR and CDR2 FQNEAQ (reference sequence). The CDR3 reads CASSLVAGQSPEGTEAFF. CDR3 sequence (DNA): TGTGCCAGCAGCTTAGTGGCCGGACAATCTCCAGAGGGCACTGAAGCTTTCTTT.

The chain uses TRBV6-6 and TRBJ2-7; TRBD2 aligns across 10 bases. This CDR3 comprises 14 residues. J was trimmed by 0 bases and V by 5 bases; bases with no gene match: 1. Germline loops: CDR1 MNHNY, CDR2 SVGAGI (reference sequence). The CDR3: CASSTSGNSYEQYF. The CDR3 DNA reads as TGTGCCAGCAGTACTAGCGGGAACTCCTACGAGCAGTACTTC.

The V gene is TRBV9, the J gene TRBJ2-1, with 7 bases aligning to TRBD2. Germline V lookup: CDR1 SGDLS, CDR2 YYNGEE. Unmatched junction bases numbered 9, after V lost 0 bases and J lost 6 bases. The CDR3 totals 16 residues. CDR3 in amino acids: CASSVVGGGGSNEQFF. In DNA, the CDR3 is TGTGCCAGCAGCGTAGTAGGTGGCGGGGGATCCAATGAGCAGTTCTTC. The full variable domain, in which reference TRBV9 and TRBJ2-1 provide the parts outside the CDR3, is DSGVTQTPKHLITATGQRVTLRCSPRSGDLSVYWYQQSLDQGLQFLIQYYNGEERAKGNILERFSAQQFPDLHSELNLSSLELGDSALYFCASSVVGGGGSNEQFFGPGTRLTVL.

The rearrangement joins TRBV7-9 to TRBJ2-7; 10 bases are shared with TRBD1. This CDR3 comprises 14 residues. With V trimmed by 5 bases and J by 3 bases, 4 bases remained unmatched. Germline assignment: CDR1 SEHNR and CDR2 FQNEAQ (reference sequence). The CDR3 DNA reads TGTGCCAGCAGCCACCGGGACAGGGGCTACGAGCAGTACTTC. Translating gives CASSHRDRGYEQYF.

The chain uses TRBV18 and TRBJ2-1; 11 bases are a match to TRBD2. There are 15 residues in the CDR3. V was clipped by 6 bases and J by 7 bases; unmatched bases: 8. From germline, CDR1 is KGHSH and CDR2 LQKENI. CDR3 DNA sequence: TGTGCCAGCTCCATAGCGGGGGGGCTCGGAAATGAGCAGTTCTTC. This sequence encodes CASSIAGGLGNEQFF.

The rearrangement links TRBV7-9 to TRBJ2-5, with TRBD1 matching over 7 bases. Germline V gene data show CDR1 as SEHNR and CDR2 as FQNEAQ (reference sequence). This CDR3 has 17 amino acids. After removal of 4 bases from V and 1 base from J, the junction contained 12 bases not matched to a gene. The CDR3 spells CASSSAPLGQFQETQYF. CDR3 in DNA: TGTGCCAGCAGCTCGGCCCCCCTGGGACAGTTCCAAGAGACCCAGTACTTC.

The CDR3 here is CASSVTAGWETQYF. In DNA, the CDR3 is TGTGCCAGCAGCGTAACTGCAGGGTGGGAGACCCAGTACTTC. The V and J genes are TRBV9 and TRBJ2-5, with a tentative D call TRBD1 (5 bases). This CDR3 has 14 residues. Per the germline V gene, CDR1 is SGDLS and CDR2 is YYNGEE. Trimming removed 1 base at V and 5 bases at J, with 12 bases between.

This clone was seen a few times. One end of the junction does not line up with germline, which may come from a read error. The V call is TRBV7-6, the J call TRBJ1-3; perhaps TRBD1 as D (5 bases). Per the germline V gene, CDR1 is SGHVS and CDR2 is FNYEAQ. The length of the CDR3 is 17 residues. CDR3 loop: CASSLAVPGESRNTIYF. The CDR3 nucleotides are TGTGCCAGCAGCCTAGCCGTGCCGGGGGAGAGCAGAAACACCATATATTTT.

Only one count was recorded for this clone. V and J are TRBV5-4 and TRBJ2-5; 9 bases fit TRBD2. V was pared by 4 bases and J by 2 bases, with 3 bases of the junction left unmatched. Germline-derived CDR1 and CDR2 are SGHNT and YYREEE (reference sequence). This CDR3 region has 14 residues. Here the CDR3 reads CASSRAGGQETQYF. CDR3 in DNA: TGTGCCAGCAGCCGTGCGGGGGGGCAAGAGACCCAGTACTTC.

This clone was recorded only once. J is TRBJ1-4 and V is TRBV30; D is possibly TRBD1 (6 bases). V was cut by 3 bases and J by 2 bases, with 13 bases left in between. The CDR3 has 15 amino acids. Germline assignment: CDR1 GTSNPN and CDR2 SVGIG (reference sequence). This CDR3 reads CAWSRRGGTNEKLFF. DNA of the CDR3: TGTGCCTGGAGCAGGCGAGGGGGGACTAATGAAAAACTGTTTTTT.

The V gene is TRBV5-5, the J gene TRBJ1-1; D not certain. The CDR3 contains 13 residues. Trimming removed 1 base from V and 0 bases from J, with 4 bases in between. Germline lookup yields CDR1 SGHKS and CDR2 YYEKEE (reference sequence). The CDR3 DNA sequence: TGTGCCAGCAGCTTGATGGTGAACACTGAAGCTTTCTTT. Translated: CASSLMVNTEAFF.

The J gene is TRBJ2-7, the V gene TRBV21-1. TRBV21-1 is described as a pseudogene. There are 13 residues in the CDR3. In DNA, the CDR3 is TGTGCCAGCAGCAAAGCTTACGCCTACGAGCAGTACGTC. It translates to CASSKAYAYEQYV.

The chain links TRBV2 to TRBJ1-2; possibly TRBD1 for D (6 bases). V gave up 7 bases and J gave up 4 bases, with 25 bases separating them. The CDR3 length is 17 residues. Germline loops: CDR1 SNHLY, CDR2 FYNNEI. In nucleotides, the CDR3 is TGTGCCAGCACCGACCGGGACTCAGAATGGGGGGCCTATGGCTACACCTTC. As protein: CASTDRDSEWGAYGYTF.

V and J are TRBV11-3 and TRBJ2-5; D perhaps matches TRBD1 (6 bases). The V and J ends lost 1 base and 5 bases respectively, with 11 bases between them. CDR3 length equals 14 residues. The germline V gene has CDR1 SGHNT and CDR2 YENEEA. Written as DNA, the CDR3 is TGTGCCAGCAGCTTAGGGGGGCAATCTGAGACCCAGTACTTC. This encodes CASSLGGQSETQYF.

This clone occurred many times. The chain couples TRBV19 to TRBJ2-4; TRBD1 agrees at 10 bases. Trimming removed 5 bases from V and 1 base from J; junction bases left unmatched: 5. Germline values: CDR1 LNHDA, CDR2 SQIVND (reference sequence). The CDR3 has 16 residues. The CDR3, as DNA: TGTGCCAGTAGTCCTCGACAGGGGGCGGCCAAAAACATTCAGTACTTC. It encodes CASSPRQGAAKNIQYF.

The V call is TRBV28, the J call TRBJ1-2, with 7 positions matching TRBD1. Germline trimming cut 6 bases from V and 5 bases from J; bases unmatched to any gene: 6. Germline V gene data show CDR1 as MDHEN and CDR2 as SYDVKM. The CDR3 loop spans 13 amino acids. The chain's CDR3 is CASSGTANYGYTF. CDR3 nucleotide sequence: TGTGCCAGCAGCGGGACAGCAAATTATGGCTACACCTTC.

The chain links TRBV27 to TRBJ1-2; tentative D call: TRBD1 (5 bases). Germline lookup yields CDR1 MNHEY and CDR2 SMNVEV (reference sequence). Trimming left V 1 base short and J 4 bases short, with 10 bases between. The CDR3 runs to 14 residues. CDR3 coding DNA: TGTGCCAGCAGTTTATGGGGGGACGCCTATGGCTACACCTTC. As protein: CASSLWGDAYGYTF.

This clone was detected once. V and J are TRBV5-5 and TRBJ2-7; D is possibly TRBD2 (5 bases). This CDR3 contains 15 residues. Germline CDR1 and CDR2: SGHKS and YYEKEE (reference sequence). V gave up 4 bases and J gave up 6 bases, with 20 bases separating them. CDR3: CASSPSGRVRGEQYF. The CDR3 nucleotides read TGTGCCAGCAGCCCTTCCGGACGGGTTCGGGGCGAGCAGTACTTC.

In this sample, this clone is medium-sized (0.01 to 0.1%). The CDR3 loop is CASSLAVPGTGRNQPQHF. The CDR3 DNA reads as TGTGCCAGCAGCTTAGCGGTCCCTGGTACAGGGAGGAATCAGCCCCAGCATTTT. This chain uses TRBV7-8 with TRBJ1-5, with D possibly TRBD1 on 6 matching bases. Germline V gene lookup returns CDR1 SGHVS and CDR2 FQNEAQ. This CDR3 has 18 residues. Trimming took 0 bases from V and 4 from J, leaving 19 bases between them. The full variable domain, rest sourced from reference TRBV7-8 and TRBJ1-5, is GAGVSQSPRYKVAKRGQDVALRCDPISGHVSLFWYQQALGQGPEFLTYFQNEAQLDKSGLPSDRFFAERPEGSVSTLKIQRTQQEDSAVYLCASSLAVPGTGRNQPQHFGDGTRLSIL.

The CDR3 loop is CATSRRDRDEKLFF. CDR3 DNA: TGTGCCACCAGCAGGAGGGACAGGGACGAAAAACTGTTTTTT. This chain connects TRBV15 to TRBJ1-4; 9 nucleotides line up with TRBD1. The CDR3 has 14 residues. V dropped 3 bases and J dropped 8; count of bases not matched to a gene: 4. Germline values: CDR1 LNHNV, CDR2 YYDKDF (reference sequence).

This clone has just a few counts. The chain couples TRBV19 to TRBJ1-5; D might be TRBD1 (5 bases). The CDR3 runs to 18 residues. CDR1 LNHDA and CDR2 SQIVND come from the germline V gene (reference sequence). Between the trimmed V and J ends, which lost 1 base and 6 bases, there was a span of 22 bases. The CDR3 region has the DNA TGTGCCAGTAGTATAGCGGTTACGGGCATCAAAAGGGGTCAGCCCCAGCATTTT. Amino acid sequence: CASSIAVTGIKRGQPQHF.

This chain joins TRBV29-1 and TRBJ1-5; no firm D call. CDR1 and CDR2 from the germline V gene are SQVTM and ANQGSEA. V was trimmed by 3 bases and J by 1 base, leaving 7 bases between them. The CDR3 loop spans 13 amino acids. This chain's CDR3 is CSVEAGSNQPQHF. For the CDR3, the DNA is TGCAGCGTTGAGGCAGGCAGCAATCAGCCCCAGCATTTT.

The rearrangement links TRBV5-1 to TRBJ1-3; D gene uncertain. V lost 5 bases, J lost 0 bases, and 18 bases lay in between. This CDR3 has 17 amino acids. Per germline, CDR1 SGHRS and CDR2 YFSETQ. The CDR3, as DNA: TGCGCCAGCAGTACGAATGGACTTTCTTCCTCTGGAAACACCATATATTTT. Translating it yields CASSTNGLSSSGNTIYF. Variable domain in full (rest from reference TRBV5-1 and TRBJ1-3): KAGVTQTPRYLIKTRGQQVTLSCSPISGHRSVSWYQQTPGQGLQFLFEYFSETQRNKGNFPGRFSGRQFSNSRSEMNVSTLELGDSALYLCASSTNGLSSSGNTIYFGEGSWLTVV.